The entry below describes one T cell receptor (beta chain). The sample belongs to a study of cytomegalovirus exposure and HLA in healthy donors. After removal of 2 bases from V and 6 bases from J, the junction contained 11 bases not matched to a gene. The CDR3 loop spans 17 amino acids. Germline CDR1 MDHEN, CDR2 SYDVKM. The PCR had 60 Vbeta and 13 Jbeta primers. Sequencing used immunoSEQ multiplex PCR; TCRdb keeps in-frame clones, though not all of them. The table has about 77,000 clones, over 60% seen once. This clonotype originated in a man aged 40-55 years in good health and CMV-seronegative. Source material: PBMCs. The chain couples TRBV28 to TRBJ2-2; 8 bases fit TRBD1. This CDR3 reads CASSLQGAVIFSGELFF. The CDR3 DNA is TGTGCCAGCAGTTTACAGGGGGCCGTTATATTTTCCGGGGAGCTGTTTTTT.